Listed here are 16 T cell receptor beta chains from one sample, sequenced in a study of early T cells in non-severe SARS-CoV-2 infection. A single record per CDR3 protein comes from TCRdb applying MiXCR to the 5' RACE reads. Among about 55,000 distinct CDR3 sequences, approximately 13% were seen once, and the ten largest hold 1.3% to 1.5%. The sequenced sample was whole blood. The receptors come from an adult who was a healthcare worker with PCR-confirmed SARS-CoV-2 infection or an uninfected control (not recorded which).

This clonotype has a count of ten or more. The rearrangement uses TRBV6-6 and TRBJ1-4, with no clear D. The CDR3 is 18 residues long. Germline values: CDR1 MNHNY, CDR2 SVGAGI (reference sequence). V was shortened by 0 bases and J by 8 bases, with 22 bases between the two germline ends. The CDR3 DNA reads TGTGCCAGCAGTTACTCTGATACCCCAGGACTCGGACGGGAAAAACTGTTTTTT. It translates to CASSYSDTPGLGREKLFF.

The chain employs TRBV20-1 and TRBJ2-1; 9 bases align to TRBD2. CDR1 is DFQATT and CDR2 is SNEGSKA in the germline V gene (reference sequence). CDR3 length equals 13 residues. V trimming: 5 bases; J trimming: 10 bases; junction bases outside the gene matches: 9. CDR3 in DNA: TGCAGTGCTTACCTAGCGGGGTCGGCGGAGCAGTTCTTC. Protein: CSAYLAGSAEQFF.

This clonotype was observed many times. The V and J genes are TRBV19 and TRBJ2-7; D is tentatively TRBD1 or TRBD2 (5 bases each). The CDR3 spans 16 residues. Trimming took off 4 bases at V and 2 bases at J, with 18 bases between the two ends. The germline gives CDR1 LNHDA, CDR2 SQIVND (reference sequence). CDR3 coding DNA: TGTGCCAGTAGTACCGTGGACACACTAGACCCCTACGAGCAGTACTTC. This gives the protein CASSTVDTLDPYEQYF.

The sample holds a few counts of this clonotype. J is TRBJ2-1 and V is TRBV29-1; D is uncertain. Germline V gene sequence: CDR1 SQVTM, CDR2 ANQGSEA. There are 11 residues in the CDR3. V shed 6 bases and J shed 7 bases, with 10 bases lying between them. The DNA for the CDR3 is TGCAGCGTCCTGACTGGGAATGAGCAGTTCTTC. This gives the protein CSVLTGNEQFF.

A few counts support this clonotype. This rearrangement joins TRBV2 to TRBJ1-4, with D hard to call. CDR1 is SNHLY and CDR2 is FYNNEI in the germline V gene. Trimming pared 4 bases from V and 5 bases from J, leaving 8 bases between. The CDR3 spans 13 residues. The CDR3 nucleotides read TGTGCCAGCAGTGCTGGGAGGAATGAAAAACTGTTTTTT. Translation: CASSAGRNEKLFF.

The chain has TRBV10-3 and TRBJ2-3; 10 bases line up with TRBD2. V lost 10 bases and J lost 1; bases outside the gene matches: 2. Germline V gene data show CDR1 as ENHRY and CDR2 as SYGVKD. The CDR3 runs 13 residues. DNA for the CDR3: TGTGCCACGCTAGCGGGGGGCACAGATACGCAGTATTTT. Encoded protein: CATLAGGTDTQYF.

This clonotype was picked up a small number of times. CDR3: CASSIEGRVYGYTF. The CDR3 DNA is TGTGCCAGTAGTATAGAGGGGCGAGTCTATGGCTACACCTTC. This rearrangement joins TRBV19 to TRBJ1-2; D may be TRBD1 (5 bases). This CDR3 spans 14 amino acids. Germline V gene data show CDR1 as LNHDA and CDR2 as SQIVND (reference sequence). Deletions cut 0 bases from V and 4 bases from J, with 9 bases between.

This clonotype was counted at least ten times. The gene calls are TRBV7-6 and TRBJ1-2; 7 nucleotides line up with TRBD1. The germline V gene encodes CDR1 SGHVS and CDR2 FNYEAQ. Unmatched junction bases numbered 12, after V lost 4 bases and J lost 4 bases. This CDR3 is 16 amino acids long. The CDR3 bases are TGTGCCAGCAGCTCCTCCGGGACAGCCACCTCCTATGGCTACACCTTC. It translates to CASSSSGTATSYGYTF. Supplemented by reference TRBV7-6 and TRBJ1-2, the full variable domain reads GAGVSQSPRYKVTKRGQDVALRCDPISGHVSLYWYRQALGQGPEFLTYFNYEAQQDKSGLPNDRFSAERPEGSISTLTIQRTEQRDSAMYRCASSSSGTATSYGYTFGSGTRLTVV.

A single count supports this clonotype. This could be a read error, since a much larger clone is one nucleotide away. The chain links TRBV2 to TRBJ1-4, with D perhaps matching TRBD1 (5 bases). From germline, CDR1 is SNHLY and CDR2 FYNNEI. The CDR3 sequence is 15 residues long. The CDR3 protein is CASSFFGGRGEKLLF. As DNA, the CDR3 is TGTGCCAGCAGCTTCTTTGGCGGACGGGGGGAAAAACTGCTTTTT. Supplemented by reference TRBV2 and TRBJ1-4, the full variable domain reads EPEVTQTPSHQVTQMGQEVILRCVPISNHLYFYWYRQILGQKVEFLVSFYNNEISEKSEIFDDQFSVERPDGSNFTLKIRSTKLEDSAMYFCASSFFGGRGEKLLFGSGTQLSVL.

The rearrangement joins TRBV19 to TRBJ1-2, with D unresolved. The CDR3 consists of 11 residues. Per the germline V gene, CDR1 is LNHDA and CDR2 is SQIVND (reference sequence). With 3 bases removed from V and 9 bases from J, the gap between germline ends came to 8 bases. Here the CDR3 reads CASSIWASYTF. The CDR3, as DNA: TGTGCCAGTAGTATCTGGGCAAGCTACACCTTC.

This chain joins TRBV20-1 and TRBJ2-2, with 7 positions matching TRBD2. Germline V gene data show CDR1 as DFQATT and CDR2 as SNEGSKA (reference sequence). V shed 6 bases and J 6 bases; nucleotides not matched to a gene: 7. This CDR3 contains 13 residues. This chain's CDR3 is CSAQKGRAGELFF. DNA of the CDR3: TGCAGTGCGCAGAAAGGGAGGGCCGGGGAGCTGTTTTTT.

The genes are TRBV12-3 or TRBV12-4 and TRBJ2-3; 7 nucleotides align to TRBD1. The CDR3 length is 15 residues. V gave up 5 bases and J gave up 3 bases; unmatched junction bases: 8. The CDR3 DNA sequence: TGTGCCAGCAGTCCACACAGGGGTCGGACAGATACGCAGTATTTT. Protein product: CASSPHRGRTDTQYF.

This clonotype was picked up a small number of times. The chain combines TRBV11-2 with TRBJ2-3; TRBD2 matches at 7 bases. The CDR3 length is 17 residues. Per the germline V gene, CDR1 is SGHAT and CDR2 is FQNNGV. V lost 1 base and J lost 5; bases outside the gene matches: 12. DNA for the CDR3: TGTGCCAGCAGCTTAGTTGGGCGGGGGATTAGCGGAGATACGCAGTATTTT. This sequence encodes CASSLVGRGISGDTQYF.

This clonotype has ten or more counts. J is TRBJ1-6 and V is TRBV12-3 or TRBV12-4, with D possibly TRBD1 on 5 matching bases. V shed 5 bases and J shed 9 bases, with 14 bases lying between them. CDR3 length: 14 amino acids. The CDR3 loop reads CASSPGTYLSPLHF. CDR3 nucleotides: TGTGCCAGCAGTCCTGGGACTTATCTTTCACCCCTCCACTTT.

This rearrangement joins TRBV12-3 or TRBV12-4 to TRBJ1-1; maybe TRBD1 (6 bases). V shed 7 bases and J shed 1 base, with 10 bases lying between them. The CDR3 is 13 residues long. This CDR3 is CASKRGQNTEAFF. CDR3 nucleotide sequence: TGTGCCAGCAAAAGGGGACAGAACACTGAAGCTTTCTTT.

This sequence joins TRBV21-1 and TRBJ1-5; the table's D call, TRBD1, has no DNA check behind it. TRBV21-1 is described as a pseudogene. CDR3 length equals 16 residues. DNA of the CDR3: TGTGCCAGCAGCAAAGTGGGGGGCGTTTTAAATCAGCCCCAGCATTTT. It translates to CASSKVGGVLNQPQHF.